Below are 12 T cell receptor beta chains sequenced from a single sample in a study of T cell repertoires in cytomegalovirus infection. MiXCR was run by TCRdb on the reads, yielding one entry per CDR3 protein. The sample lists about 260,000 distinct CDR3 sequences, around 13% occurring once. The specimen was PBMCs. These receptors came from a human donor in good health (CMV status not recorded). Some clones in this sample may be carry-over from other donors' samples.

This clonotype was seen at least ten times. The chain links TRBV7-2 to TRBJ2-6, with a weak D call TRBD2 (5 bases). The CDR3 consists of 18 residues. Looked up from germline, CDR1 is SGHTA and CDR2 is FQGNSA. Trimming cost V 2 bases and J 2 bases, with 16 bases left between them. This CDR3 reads CASSLIGSGITGANVLTF. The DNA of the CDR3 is TGTGCCAGCAGCTTAATTGGGTCCGGGATTACTGGGGCCAACGTCCTGACTTTC.

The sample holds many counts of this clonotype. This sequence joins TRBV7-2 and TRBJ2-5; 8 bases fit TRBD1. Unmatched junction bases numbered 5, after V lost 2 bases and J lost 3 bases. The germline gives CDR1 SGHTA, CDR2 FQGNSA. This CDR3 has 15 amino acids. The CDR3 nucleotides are TGTGCCAGCAGCTTAACCGGACAGGGCAAAGAGACCCAGTACTTC. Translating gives CASSLTGQGKETQYF.

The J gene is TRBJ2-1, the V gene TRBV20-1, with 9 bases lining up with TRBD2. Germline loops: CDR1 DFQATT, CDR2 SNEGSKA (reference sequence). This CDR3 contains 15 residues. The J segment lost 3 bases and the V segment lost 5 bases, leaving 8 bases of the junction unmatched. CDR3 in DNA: TGCAGTGCTGAATGGGGCGGGAGGGTCTACAATGAGCAGTTCTTC. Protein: CSAEWGGRVYNEQFF.

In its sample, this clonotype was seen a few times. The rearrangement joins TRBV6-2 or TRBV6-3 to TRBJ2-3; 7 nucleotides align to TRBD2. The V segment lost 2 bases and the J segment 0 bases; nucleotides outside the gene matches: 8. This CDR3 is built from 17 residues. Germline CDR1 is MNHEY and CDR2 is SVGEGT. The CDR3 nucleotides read TGTGCCAGCAGTTACCGGAGGCGGGGGACTAGCACAGATACGCAGTATTTT. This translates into CASSYRRRGTSTDTQYF.

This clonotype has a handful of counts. The CDR3 loop is CASSVSGGLRRAFF. The CDR3 DNA reads TGTGCCAGTAGTGTATCAGGGGGATTGAGACGAGCTTTCTTT. The chain carries TRBV19 and TRBJ1-1, with 7 bases that match TRBD1. This CDR3 has 14 residues. Germline V gene data show CDR1 as LNHDA and CDR2 as SQIVND (reference sequence). V dropped 5 bases and J dropped 10; count of bases not matched to a gene: 13.

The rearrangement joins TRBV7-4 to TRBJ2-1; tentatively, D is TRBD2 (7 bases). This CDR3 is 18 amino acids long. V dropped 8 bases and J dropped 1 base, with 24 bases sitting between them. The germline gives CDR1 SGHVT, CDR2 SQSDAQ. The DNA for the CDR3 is TGTGCCAGCGGCTCTAAAGAGGGGGAGGGCCTTTCCTACAATGAGCAGTTCTTC. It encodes CASGSKEGEGLSYNEQFF.

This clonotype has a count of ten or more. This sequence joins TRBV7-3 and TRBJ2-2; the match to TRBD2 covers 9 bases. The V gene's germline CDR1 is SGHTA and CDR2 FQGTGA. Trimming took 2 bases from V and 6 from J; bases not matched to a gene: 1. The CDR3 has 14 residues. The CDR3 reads CASSLAGGSGELFF. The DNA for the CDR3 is TGTGCCAGCAGCTTAGCGGGAGGGTCCGGGGAGCTGTTTTTT.

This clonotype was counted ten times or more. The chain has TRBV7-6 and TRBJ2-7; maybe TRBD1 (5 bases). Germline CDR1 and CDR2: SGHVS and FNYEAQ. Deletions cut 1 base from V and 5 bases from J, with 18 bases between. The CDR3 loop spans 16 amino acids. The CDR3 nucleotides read TGTGCCAGCAGCTTAGATGCAGGGCTTCCCTCGGACGAGCAGTACTTC. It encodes CASSLDAGLPSDEQYF.

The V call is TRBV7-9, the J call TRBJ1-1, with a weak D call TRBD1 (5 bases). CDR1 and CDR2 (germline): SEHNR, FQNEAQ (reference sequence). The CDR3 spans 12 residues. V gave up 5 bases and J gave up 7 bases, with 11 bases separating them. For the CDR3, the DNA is TGTGCCAGCAGCCTCCGACAGTTTGAAGCTTTCTTT. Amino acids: CASSLRQFEAFF.

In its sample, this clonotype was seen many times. CDR3 sequence (DNA): TGTGCCAGCAGCTTATCTCGGGTTAACTATGGCTACACCTTC. Translating it yields CASSLSRVNYGYTF. The V gene is TRBV7-2, the J gene TRBJ1-2; D unclear. Germline assignment: CDR1 SGHTA and CDR2 FQGNSA. There are 14 residues in the CDR3. Trimming removed 2 bases from V and 1 base from J, with 8 bases in between.

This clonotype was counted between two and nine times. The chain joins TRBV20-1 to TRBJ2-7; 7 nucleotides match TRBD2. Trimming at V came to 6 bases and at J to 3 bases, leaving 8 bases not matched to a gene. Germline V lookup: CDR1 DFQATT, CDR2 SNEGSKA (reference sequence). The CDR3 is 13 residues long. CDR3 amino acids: CSAVWPSGYEQYF. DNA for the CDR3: TGCAGTGCCGTTTGGCCTAGCGGCTACGAGCAGTACTTC.

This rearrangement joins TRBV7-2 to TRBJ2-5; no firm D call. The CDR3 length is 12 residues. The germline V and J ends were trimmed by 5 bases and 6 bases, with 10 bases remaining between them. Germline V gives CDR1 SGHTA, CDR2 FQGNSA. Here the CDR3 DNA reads TGTGCCAGCAGCCGGGCCCGGAAGACCCAGTACTTC. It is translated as CASSRARKTQYF.